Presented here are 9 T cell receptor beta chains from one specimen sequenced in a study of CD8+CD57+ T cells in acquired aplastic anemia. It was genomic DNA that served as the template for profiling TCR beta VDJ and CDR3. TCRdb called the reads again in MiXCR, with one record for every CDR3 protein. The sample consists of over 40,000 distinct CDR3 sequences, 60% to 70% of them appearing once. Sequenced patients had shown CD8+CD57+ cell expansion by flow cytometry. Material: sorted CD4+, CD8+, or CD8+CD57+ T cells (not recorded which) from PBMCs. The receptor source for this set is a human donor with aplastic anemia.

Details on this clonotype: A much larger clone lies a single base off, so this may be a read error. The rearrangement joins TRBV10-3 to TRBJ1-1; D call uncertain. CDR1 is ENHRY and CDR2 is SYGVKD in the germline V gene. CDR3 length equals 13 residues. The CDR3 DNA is TGTGCCAGCAGTCAGGCTGTGAACACTGAAGATTTCTTT. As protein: CASSQAVNTEDFF.

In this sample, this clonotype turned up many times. CDR3 amino acids: CASRPNTGELFF. As DNA, the CDR3 is TGCGCCAGCAGGCCGAACACCGGGGAGCTGTTTTTT. The chain employs TRBV5-1 and TRBJ2-2; D remains unclear. Germline-derived CDR1 and CDR2 are SGHRS and YFSETQ. V lost 5 bases and J lost 0, with 2 bases in between. The CDR3 covers 12 residues.

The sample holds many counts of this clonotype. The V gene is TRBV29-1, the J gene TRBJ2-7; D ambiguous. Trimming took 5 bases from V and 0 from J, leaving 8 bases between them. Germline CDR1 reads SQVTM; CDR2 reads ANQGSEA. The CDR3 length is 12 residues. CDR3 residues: CSVLLSSYEQYF. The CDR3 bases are TGCAGCGTTCTGCTGAGCTCCTACGAGCAGTACTTC.

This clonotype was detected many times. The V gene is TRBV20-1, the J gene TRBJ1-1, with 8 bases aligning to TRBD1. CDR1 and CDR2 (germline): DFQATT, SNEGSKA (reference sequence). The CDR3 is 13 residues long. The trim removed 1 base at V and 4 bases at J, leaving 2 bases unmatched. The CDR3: CSARVDRATEAFF. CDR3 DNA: TGCAGTGCTAGAGTGGACAGGGCCACTGAAGCTTTCTTT.

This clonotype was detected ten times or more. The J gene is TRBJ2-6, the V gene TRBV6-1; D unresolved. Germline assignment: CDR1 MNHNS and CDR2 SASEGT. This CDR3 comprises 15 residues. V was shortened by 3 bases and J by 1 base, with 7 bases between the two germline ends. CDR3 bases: TGTGCCAGCAGTGAGACGGTGTCTGGGGCCAACGTCCTGACTTTC. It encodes CASSETVSGANVLTF.

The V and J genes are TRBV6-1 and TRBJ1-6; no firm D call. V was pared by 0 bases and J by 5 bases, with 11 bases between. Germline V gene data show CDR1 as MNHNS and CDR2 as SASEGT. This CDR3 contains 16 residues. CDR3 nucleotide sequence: TGTGCCAGCAGTGAAGCGCTAGGATTTAATAATTCACCCCTCCACTTT. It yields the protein CASSEALGFNNSPLHF.

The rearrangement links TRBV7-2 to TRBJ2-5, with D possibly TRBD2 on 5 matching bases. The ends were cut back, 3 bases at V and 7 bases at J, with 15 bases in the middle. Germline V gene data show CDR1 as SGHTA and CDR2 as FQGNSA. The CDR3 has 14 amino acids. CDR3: CASSFAGKLSTQYF. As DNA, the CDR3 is TGTGCCAGCAGCTTCGCCGGGAAGCTATCGACCCAGTACTTC. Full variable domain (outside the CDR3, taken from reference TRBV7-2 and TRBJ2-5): GAGVSQSPSNKVTEKGKDVELRCDPISGHTALYWYRQSLGQGLEFLIYFQGNSAPDKSGLPSDRFSAERTGGSVSTLTIQRTQQEDSAVYLCASSFAGKLSTQYFGPGTRLLVL.

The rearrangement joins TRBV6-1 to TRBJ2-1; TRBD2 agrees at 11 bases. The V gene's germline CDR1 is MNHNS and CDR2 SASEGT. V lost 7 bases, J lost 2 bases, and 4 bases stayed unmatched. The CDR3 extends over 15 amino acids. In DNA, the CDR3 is TGTGCCAGCATGGGTAGCGGGGGGGCCTACAATGAGCAGTTCTTC. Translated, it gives CASMGSGGAYNEQFF.

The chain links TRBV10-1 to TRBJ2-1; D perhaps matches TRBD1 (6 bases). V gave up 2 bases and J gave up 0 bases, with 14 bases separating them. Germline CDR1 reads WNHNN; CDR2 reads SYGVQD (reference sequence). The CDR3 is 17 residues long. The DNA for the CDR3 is TGCGCCAGCAGTGAGCCGGGACACCAAAGCTCCTACAATGAGCAGTTCTTC. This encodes CASSEPGHQSSYNEQFF.